This T cell receptor beta chain was profiled in a study of T-cell reconstitution after alpha-beta-depleted transplantation in children. Overall study results and limits: About two months after transplant, alpha-beta T cells reportedly came from several hundred expanded graft clones. One year post-transplant, T-cell counts and diversity were largely derived from T cells produced anew. Surviving recipient cells, namely T cells and thymic progenitors, were the source of high day-60 TCRbeta diversity in some patients.

The germline V and J ends were trimmed by 5 bases and 1 base, with 17 bases remaining between them. The CDR3 has 16 residues. CDR1 is SEHNR, CDR2 FQNEAQ, per germline (reference sequence). Unique molecular identifiers were used in preparing the TCRbeta library. From the PCR reads, TCRdb called clonotypes with MiXCR, one entry per CDR3 protein. The table has about 460,000 distinct CDR3 sequences, roughly 11% seen once. This clonotype was observed many times. Its specificity is unknown. The chain has TRBV7-9 and TRBJ1-1; TRBD1 is a possible D gene (6 bases). The sample here was PBMCs, mostly from graft donor cells, taken 180 days after TCRalphabeta/CD19-depleted stem cell transplant. The receptor comes from a female patient aged 2-9 years who had a stem cell transplant for aplastic anemia, so the T cells may come from the graft donor. The CDR3 sequence is CASSPPRWGANTEAFF. DNA of the CDR3: TGTGCCAGCAGCCCCCCCCGGTGGGGGGCGAACACTGAAGCTTTCTTT.